This T cell receptor beta chain was documented in a study of blood T cell repertoires in COVID-19. Study summary: The cDNA or gDNA used as material had been derived from T cells, B-cell-depleted T cells, or PBMCs.

V gave up 5 bases and J gave up 1 base; unmatched junction bases: 3. Germline V gene lookup returns CDR1 SGHVS and CDR2 FQNEAQ. The CDR3 is made up of 14 amino acids. Authors' methods: The assay estimated nucleated cells by amplifying reference gene primers. This table comes from immunoSEQ multiplex PCR, and its TCRdb copy is limited to in-frame clones, with some not included. The DNA was the basis for D and trimming; V, J and clone size are from that table. The sample lists about 120,000 clones, 86% seen once, with 3.5% to 5.5% in the top ten. The specimen sequenced was peripheral blood. The chain has TRBV7-8 and TRBJ2-3, with 7 bases that match TRBD1. This clonotype was obtained from a man aged 40-49 years with acute or convalescent COVID-19. The CDR3 coding sequence is TGTGCCAGCAGCCCGACAGGGCGCACAGATACGCAGTATTTT. Its translation is CASSPTGRTDTQYF. The variable domain in full, with the rest retrieved from reference TRBV7-8 and TRBJ2-3, is GAGVSQSPRYKVAKRGQDVALRCDPISGHVSLFWYQQALGQGPEFLTYFQNEAQLDKSGLPSDRFFAERPEGSVSTLKIQRTQQEDSAVYLCASSPTGRTDTQYFGPGTRLTVL.